This T cell receptor beta chain was captured in a study of control samples from healthy donors and cancer patients. Sequencing used immunoSEQ multiplex PCR; TCRdb keeps in-frame clones, though not all of them. The sample lists about 98,000 clones; around 80% were seen once. The CDR3 runs 15 residues. Germline V lookup: CDR1 LGHDT, CDR2 YNNKEL (reference sequence). The ends were cut back, 4 bases at V and 1 base at J, with 11 bases in the middle. The chain carries TRBV3-1 (or the pseudogene TRBV3-2) and TRBJ2-1; weak D call: TRBD2 (5 bases). Sequencing was done on a sample of blood. The receptor's source is a man between 60 and 75 years old in good health. The CDR3 protein is CASSPSQDSYNEQFF. CDR3 bases: TGTGCCAGCAGCCCTAGCCAGGATTCCTACAATGAGCAGTTCTTC.